The 14 T cell receptor beta chains below come from one sample, sequenced in a study of tumor-infiltrating lymphocytes in primary liver carcinoma. cDNA specific to TCR beta was made from around 450 ng of total RNA, with a constant-region primer employed for priming. A slightly modified ARM-PCR protocol with three nested multiplex PCR rounds produced these TCR beta libraries. TRBV1-TRBV30 forward primers paired with a C-beta reverse primer were used in the first two PCR rounds, which ran approximately 10 cycles each. One entry per CDR3 protein results from TCRdb running MiXCR on the multiplex PCR reads. The table lists around 99,000 distinct CDR3 sequences, just over 65% of them singletons. From roughly 21-30 mg of unsorted bulk tissue, DNA and RNA were co-extracted together. The sequenced material came from tumor-adjacent normal liver tissue. These receptors were taken from a man aged 35 to 55 with primary liver carcinoma and hepatitis B virus infection.

The chain couples TRBV29-1 to TRBJ2-3; TRBD2 agrees at 11 bases. Germline V lookup: CDR1 SQVTM, CDR2 ANQGSEA. V shed 4 bases, J shed 14 bases, and the junction held 14 bases outside the gene matches. This CDR3 is built from 14 residues. CDR3 DNA sequence: TGCAGCGTTGGGACTAGCGGGTTACCAGATGCGCTGTATTTT. It specifies CSVGTSGLPDALYF.

Concerning this clonotype: One end of the junction does not line up with germline, which may come from a read error. This chain uses TRBV6-1 with TRBJ1-6, with D possibly TRBD1 on 5 matching bases. Germline assignment: CDR1 MNHNS and CDR2 SASEGT. The length of the CDR3 is 15 residues. CDR3 bases: TGTGCCAGCAGTGAGGCCGGTGGATATTGGACACCCCTCTACTTT. Protein product: CASSEAGGYWTPLYF.

The V gene is TRBV12-3 or TRBV12-4, the J gene TRBJ2-3, with TRBD1 as a possible D gene (5 bases). Trimming shortened V by 5 bases and J by 5 bases, and 14 bases separated the two germline ends. The CDR3 covers 14 residues. CDR3 in amino acids: CASSQGSSRDTQYF. As DNA, the CDR3 is TGTGCCAGCAGTCAGGGTTCGTCCAGAGATACGCAGTATTTT.

In the case of this clonotype: This clone may be a read error of a much larger clone one base away. The rearrangement joins TRBV29-1 to TRBJ2-3, with TRBD2 identical over 10 bases. This CDR3 contains 15 residues. V dropped 3 bases and J dropped 4; count of bases not matched to a gene: 7. In germline, CDR1 is SQVTM, CDR2 ANQGSEA. CDR3 loop: CSVEGASGSADTQYF. The CDR3 region has the DNA TGCAGCGTTGAGGGGGCTAGCGGGAGCGCAGATACGCAGTATTTT.

With respect to this clonotype: One junction end does not reproduce the germline sequence, and a read error may be involved. J is TRBJ1-5 and V is TRBV6-2 or TRBV6-3, with a tentative D call TRBD1 (5 bases). Per the germline V gene, CDR1 is MNHEY and CDR2 is SVGEGT. There are 13 residues in the CDR3. The CDR3 reads CASSWGSRLPQHF. CDR3 nucleotide sequence: TGTGCAAGCAGTTGGGGGTCGAGACTGCCCCAGCATTTC.

A word on this clonotype: The CDR3 end shows no conserved phenylalanine or tryptophan, and so a read error is likely. The chain links TRBV7-9 to TRBJ1-6; TRBD1 matches 8 bases. V gave up 3 bases and J gave up 5 bases; unmatched junction bases: 3. The CDR3 sequence is 15 residues long. Germline V gene data show CDR1 as SEHNR and CDR2 as FQNEAQ (reference sequence). The CDR3 nucleotides are TGTGCCAGCAGCTTCGGGACAGGACATAATTCACCCCTCCACTTA. This translates into CASSFGTGHNSPLHL.

Details on this clonotype: One junction end disagrees with the germline gene, perhaps due to a read error. This rearrangement joins TRBV30 to TRBJ2-2, with D possibly being TRBD1 (7 bases). CDR1 GTSNPN and CDR2 SVGIG come from the germline V gene (reference sequence). The CDR3 is made up of 14 amino acids. CDR3 DNA sequence: TGTACCCGGAGTAAGGGGGCTTGGGACGGGGGGCTGTTTTTT. Protein product: CTRSKGAWDGGLFF.

CDR3 residues: CASSEQGGHEQYF. As DNA, the CDR3 is TGTGCCAGCAGTGAACAAGGGGGACACGAGCAGTACTTC. V and J are TRBV6-1 and TRBJ2-7, with a tentative D call TRBD1 (6 bases). The germline V gene encodes CDR1 MNHNS and CDR2 SASEGT. V was clipped by 2 bases and J by 5 bases, with 10 bases between them. The length of the CDR3 is 13 residues.

This clonotype has ten or more counts. The chain recombines TRBV4-2 with TRBJ1-3; no clear D gene. Germline values: CDR1 LGHNA, CDR2 YNFKEQ. The length of the CDR3 is 16 residues. V lost 1 base and J lost 1, with 11 bases in between. The CDR3 DNA reads as TGTGCCAGCAGCCAAGCCCCCGGGCGGTCTGGAAACACCATATATTTT. Its translation is CASSQAPGRSGNTIYF.

Concerning this clonotype: With a much larger clone just one base away, this may be a read error. This chain's CDR3 is CSVEDIAAQETQYF. The DNA for the CDR3 is TGCAGCGTTGAAGATATAGCGGCCCAAGAGACCCAGTACTTC. This chain uses TRBV29-1 with TRBJ2-5; TRBD2 might be the D (6 bases). Germline CDR1 SQVTM, CDR2 ANQGSEA. Deletions cut 0 bases from V and 1 base from J, with 9 bases between. The CDR3 consists of 14 residues.

This clonotype was seen more than once but under ten times. The chain employs TRBV28 and TRBJ2-1; 7 nucleotides align to TRBD2. Germline lookup yields CDR1 MDHEN and CDR2 SYDVKM. The ends lost 5 bases at V and 9 bases at J; junction bases unmatched: 10. This CDR3 contains 14 residues. The CDR3 region has the DNA TGTGCCAGCAGTGCCGGGGGGAGCTGGGGTGAGCAGTTCTTC. This codes for CASSAGGSWGEQFF.

On this clonotype itself: Since the CDR3 does not end with the conserved phenylalanine or tryptophan, this likely comes from a read error. The rearrangement links TRBV4-1 to TRBJ2-7; TRBD1 or TRBD2 may be the D gene (5 bases each). From germline, CDR1 is MGHRA and CDR2 YSYEKL. The CDR3 loop spans 14 amino acids. CDR3 amino acids: CASIPGPSSYEQYL. In DNA, the CDR3 is TGTGCCAGCATACCGGGGCCGAGCTCCTACGAGCAGTACTTA.

This clonotype has a single count. The chain is built from TRBV7-9 and TRBJ2-3, with TRBD2 identical over 7 bases. Germline lookup yields CDR1 SEHNR and CDR2 FQNEAQ (reference sequence). The CDR3 totals 14 residues. The CDR3 loop is CTSSFGREIDTQYF. CDR3 DNA sequence: TGTACTAGCAGCTTCGGGCGGGAGATAGATACGCAGTATTTT.

Comment on this clonotype: One junction end does not reproduce the germline sequence, and a read error may be involved. J is TRBJ2-7 and V is TRBV11-2; unclear D gene. Germline V lookup: CDR1 SGHAT, CDR2 FQNNGV. CDR3 size: 14 residues. In DNA, the CDR3 is TGTGTCAGCAGCTTAGCTGAAGGCCTATACGTGCAGTACTTC. Encoded protein: CVSSLAEGLYVQYF.